Listed below are T cell receptor beta chains from one sample, sequenced in a study of blood T cell repertoires in COVID-19. Produced via immunoSEQ multiplex PCR; TCRdb's table is partial and in-frame only. This table has a few hundred thousand clones, 65% to 90% appearing once. Input material: peripheral blood. Every receptor here comes from a man between 45 and 60 years old with active or convalescent COVID-19. Each CDR3 is given with its conserved first and last residue. D genes are given only for firm matches. Clone size appears in some rows only: once, few, many, or a class for an expanded clone.

size: NA
J: TRBJ2-3
V: TRBV7-3
D: TRBD1
DNA: TGTGCCAGCAGCTCCAACACCCAGAGGGGGCGAACAGATACGCAGTATTTT
CDR3: CASSSNTQRGRTDTQYF

size: NA
J: TRBJ1-4
V: TRBV5-1
D: NA
DNA: TGCGCCAGCAGCTTGCGGTCAGGGCCGAATGAAAAACTGTTTTTT
CDR3: CASSLRSGPNEKLFF

size: NA
J: TRBJ2-3
V: TRBV19
D: TRBD2
DNA: TGTGCCAGTAGTACGGGGACTAGTAGCACAGATACGCAGTATTTT
CDR3: CASSTGTSSTDTQYF

size: NA
J: TRBJ1-3
V: TRBV7-9
D: NA
DNA: TGTGCCAGCAGCCCTACAGGAGCTGGAAACACCATATATTTT
CDR3: CASSPTGAGNTIYF

size: NA
J: TRBJ2-1
V: TRBV7-3
D: TRBD2
DNA: TGTGCCAGCAGCACCTCGGGACTAAAAAATGAGCAGTTCTTC
CDR3: CASSTSGLKNEQFF

size: NA
J: TRBJ2-6
V: TRBV19
D: NA
DNA: TGTGCCAGTAGTCTTCAACGGGTGGCTGGGGCCAACGTCCTGACTTTC
CDR3: CASSLQRVAGANVLTF

size: NA
J: TRBJ1-2
V: TRBV7-2
D: NA
DNA: TGTGCCAGCAGCGTAGGACGGGACTACTATGGCTACACCTTC
CDR3: CASSVGRDYYGYTF

size: NA
J: TRBJ1-5
V: TRBV3-1/TRBV3-2
D: NA
DNA: TGTGCCAGCAGCCTGGGGCCCTATCAGCCCCAGCATTTT
CDR3: CASSLGPYQPQHF

size: NA
J: TRBJ2-5
V: TRBV19
D: TRBD2
DNA: TGTGCCAGTAGTATAGAAGGAGCGGGGGTGGAGTGCAGCGGGAGTCGAGAGACCCAGTACTTC
CDR3: CASSIEGAGVECSGSRETQYF

size: once
J: TRBJ2-3
V: TRBV15
D: TRBD2
DNA: TGTGCCACCAGCAGCGGGGGGGTTTCGGACTTTTGGACCTCAGATACGCAGTATTTT
CDR3: CATSSGGVSDFWTSDTQYF

size: NA
J: TRBJ1-3
V: TRBV28
D: NA
DNA: TGTGCCAGCAGTCCTAGGGGGTTCTCTGGAAACACCATATATTTT
CDR3: CASSPRGFSGNTIYF

size: NA
J: TRBJ2-7
V: TRBV19
D: TRBD2
DNA: TGTGCCAGTAGTATAGGCCCCACTAGCGCTAAATCCTACGAGCAGTACTTC
CDR3: CASSIGPTSAKSYEQYF

size: NA
J: TRBJ2-1
V: TRBV3-1/TRBV3-2
D: NA
DNA: TGTGCCAGCAGCCATAGACTAGAGCAGTTCTTC
CDR3: CASSHRLEQFF

size: NA
J: TRBJ1-2
V: TRBV24-1
D: NA
DNA: TGTGCCACCAGTGATTTGCCTTGGAACAGGGCGTATGGCTACACCTTC
CDR3: CATSDLPWNRAYGYTF

size: once
J: TRBJ2-1
V: TRBV6-1
D: TRBD2
DNA: TGTGCCAGCAGTGAAGGATCAAGGTCAGGGGCTAGCGGGAGAGGGTACAATGAGCAGTTCTTC
CDR3: CASSEGSRSGASGRGYNEQFF

size: NA
J: TRBJ2-4
V: TRBV7-2
D: TRBD2
DNA: TGTGCCAGTTATCCGGGACTAGCATCTATCGGGGGGTACTTC
CDR3: CASYPGLASIGGYF

size: NA
J: TRBJ1-6
V: TRBV3-1/TRBV3-2
D: NA
DNA: TGTGCCAGCAGCCAAGGAACAGGGTCCTCACCCCTCCACTTT
CDR3: CASSQGTGSSPLHF

size: NA
J: TRBJ1-1
V: TRBV5-1
D: TRBD1
DNA: TGCGCCAGCAGCTTGGGGACAGGGCCGGGAGGTGAAGCTTTCTTT
CDR3: CASSLGTGPGGEAFF

size: NA
J: TRBJ1-1
V: TRBV9
D: NA
DNA: TGTGCCAGCAGCGTAGAGGGGTTAGGGGAAGCTTTCTTT
CDR3: CASSVEGLGEAFF

size: NA
J: TRBJ2-1
V: TRBV4-1
D: TRBD1
DNA: TGCGCCAGCAGCCAAGTAGCAGGGGGCGGTGAGCAGTTCTTC
CDR3: CASSQVAGGGEQFF

size: NA
J: TRBJ2-7
V: TRBV11-3
D: NA
DNA: TGTGCCAGCAGCTTAGGCGTGGGGGGTGAGCAGTACTTC
CDR3: CASSLGVGGEQYF

size: once
J: TRBJ1-1
V: TRBV28
D: NA
DNA: TGTGCCAGCAGTTTATTAGCCCCGGATGCTGAAGCTTTCTTT
CDR3: CASSLLAPDAEAFF

size: once
J: TRBJ2-3
V: TRBV7-3
D: TRBD2
DNA: TGTGCCAGCAGCTTGACTAGCGGGATGATAGATACGCAGTATTTT
CDR3: CASSLTSGMIDTQYF

size: NA
J: TRBJ2-7
V: TRBV7-2
D: TRBD2
DNA: TGTGCCAGCAGCTCCCAAATAGCGGGAGGTTCCTACGAGCAGTACTTC
CDR3: CASSSQIAGGSYEQYF

size: NA
J: TRBJ2-7
V: TRBV20-1
D: TRBD2
DNA: TGCAGTGCTAGTCCCGCGGCGGGAGAGACCTACGAGCAGTACTTC
CDR3: CSASPAAGETYEQYF

size: NA
J: TRBJ2-7
V: TRBV6-5
D: NA
DNA: TGTGCCAGCAGCATCCTACCGCGGGAGCAGTACTTC
CDR3: CASSILPREQYF

size: NA
J: TRBJ2-3
V: TRBV6-2/TRBV6-3
D: NA
DNA: TGTGCCAGCAGTTACACAGGGAACACAGATACGCAGTATTTT
CDR3: CASSYTGNTDTQYF

size: NA
J: TRBJ1-1
V: TRBV28
D: TRBD1
DNA: TGTGCCAGCAGCCCTTACAGGGGGCAGAGTGAAGCTTTCTTT
CDR3: CASSPYRGQSEAFF

size: NA
J: TRBJ1-4
V: TRBV28
D: TRBD1
DNA: TGTGCCAGCAGGACAGGGAGTGAAAAACTGTTTTTT
CDR3: CASRTGSEKLFF